This T cell receptor beta chain emerged from a study of beta chain features in type 1 diabetes. Study details: Cells sorted and examined across all samples totaled nearly 110,000,000.

Germline loops: CDR1 SGHAT, CDR2 FQNNGV. There are 17 residues in the CDR3. The V gene end was trimmed by 5 bases and the J gene end by 5 bases; junction bases not matched to a gene: 14. Expressed TCRB transcripts were sequenced, since all the RNA that had been isolated was reverse transcribed. Using immunoSEQ multiplex PCR, the repertoire was profiled, and TCRdb retains in-frame clones only, with some absent. The sample contains fewer than 150,000 clones, less than 8.5% of which appear only once. Study outcomes and limitations: Cells expressing TCR highly could be over-represented by cDNA sequencing. Lower insertion and higher deletion counts appeared at VDJ junctions in type 1 diabetes patients.

This clone was counted between two and nine times. What it recognizes is unknown. The chain recombines TRBV11-2 with TRBJ2-1, with 8 bases matching TRBD2. This receptor was identified in a woman aged 25 to 45 in good health. The specimen was central memory CD4+ T cells from blood. CDR3 in DNA: TGTGCCAGCAGCCCCCCTAATGGGCGGGGGGTCAACAATGAGCAGTTCTTC. It specifies CASSPPNGRGVNNEQFF.